The sequence of this T cell receptor (beta chain) was determined in a study of CD8+ T cells in alopecia areata. Overall study results and limits: Lesional scalp, notably in alopecia totalis/universalis, had clonality above that of normal scalp.

Separation by sorting yielded CD4+ and CD8+ T cells from PBMCs. A few counts support this clone. Its target is unknown. RNA was isolated and reverse transcribed to cDNA, the sequencing template. Produced via immunoSEQ multiplex PCR; TCRdb's table is partial and in-frame only. The sample comprises over 150,000 clones, more than 50% of which are singletons, and roughly 5.3% rests with the top ten. Trimming at V came to 3 bases and at J to 3 bases, leaving 5 bases not matched to a gene. CDR1 and CDR2 (germline): SGHAT, FQNNGV. The CDR3 loop spans 16 amino acids. The chain carries TRBV11-2 and TRBJ2-2, with TRBD2 matching 9 bases. The sequence was obtained from a human donor in good health. The sequenced sample consisted of CD8+ T cells sorted from blood. The CDR3, as DNA: TGTGCCAGCAGCTTCGAAAGCGGGGGGTACACCGGGGAGCTGTTTTTT. Amino acids: CASSFESGGYTGELFF.